The 32 T cell receptor beta chains below all came from one sample that was sequenced in a study of blood T cell repertoires in COVID-19. The method was immunoSEQ multiplex PCR; TCRdb's version includes in-frame clones alone and lacks a portion of them. The profile shows roughly 250,000 clones, approximately 85% of them singletons. Sequenced input: PBMCs or T cells enriched from blood (not recorded which). These receptors all stem from a woman under 40 who had recovered from COVID-19.

V is TRBV6-5 and J is TRBJ2-3; perhaps TRBD1 as D (5 bases). CDR1 MNHEY and CDR2 SVGAGI come from the germline V gene. V was shortened by 2 bases and J by 4 bases, with 7 bases between the two germline ends. The CDR3 contains 13 residues. CDR3 nucleotides: TGTGCCAGCAGTTACAGCAGGGCAGATACGCAGTATTTT. Translation: CASSYSRADTQYF.

V usage is TRBV30 and J usage is TRBJ1-3; D is uncertain. The CDR3 runs 12 residues. Trimming took 3 bases from V and 4 from J, leaving 7 bases between them. Germline V gene sequence: CDR1 GTSNPN, CDR2 SVGIG (reference sequence). CDR3 sequence reads: CAWSRVGNTIYF. The CDR3 DNA reads as TGTGCCTGGAGCCGAGTAGGAAACACCATATATTTT.

This chain links TRBV7-9 with TRBJ1-6; TRBD1 agrees at 8 bases. J lost 9 bases, V lost 5 bases, and 3 bases had no gene match. Germline loops: CDR1 SEHNR, CDR2 FQNEAQ (reference sequence). CDR3 size: 13 residues. CDR3 residues: CASSQGASSPLHF. CDR3 in DNA: TGTGCCAGCAGCCAGGGGGCTAGTTCACCCCTCCACTTT.

CDR3 DNA: TGTGCCATCTCTAGCACAGATACGCAGTATTTT. This gives the protein CAISSTDTQYF. This sequence joins TRBV28 and TRBJ2-3; no clear D. CDR3 size: 11 residues. Trimming removed 10 bases at V and 0 bases at J, with 5 bases between. The germline V gene has CDR1 MDHEN and CDR2 SYDVKM. Filled out from reference TRBV28 and TRBJ2-3, the complete variable domain reads DVKVTQSSRYLVKRTGEKVFLECVQDMDHENMFWYRQDPGLGLRLIYFSYDVKMKEKGDIPEGYSVSREKKERFSLILESASTNQTSMYLCAISSTDTQYFGPGTRLTVL.

V and J are TRBV7-8 and TRBJ1-2, with D possibly being TRBD1 (5 bases). The CDR3 loop spans 17 amino acids. The germline CDR1 and CDR2 sequences are SGHVS and FQNEAQ. V was trimmed by 1 base and J by 4 bases, leaving 19 bases between them. The CDR3 nucleotides read TGTGCCAGCAGCTTAGATCTCTCAAGGGGCTTGGGCTATGGCTACACCTTC. As protein: CASSLDLSRGLGYGYTF.

The chain links TRBV25-1 to TRBJ1-1; D gene unclear. The ends were cut back, 4 bases at V and 4 bases at J, with 7 bases in the middle. CDR1 is MGHDK, CDR2 SYGVNS, per germline. The CDR3 has 12 residues. CDR3 DNA sequence: TGTGCCAGCAGTGGTCAGGTCACTGAAGCTTTCTTT. Amino acid sequence: CASSGQVTEAFF.

The V call is TRBV5-8, the J call TRBJ1-2; D may be TRBD1 (6 bases). V lost 5 bases, J lost 0 bases, and 23 bases lay in between. Germline assignment: CDR1 SGHTS and CDR2 YDEGEE. The CDR3 contains 18 residues. The CDR3 loop reads CASRGLFLPGQSNYGYTF. DNA of the CDR3: TGTGCCAGCAGAGGGCTATTTCTACCCGGACAGTCTAACTATGGCTACACCTTC.

J is TRBJ2-7 and V is TRBV3-1 (or the pseudogene TRBV3-2), with D possibly TRBD1 on 5 matching bases. V was shortened by 0 bases and J by 2 bases, with 14 bases between the two germline ends. Germline V gene data show CDR1 as LGHDT and CDR2 as YNNKEL (reference sequence). The CDR3 has 16 residues. The CDR3 region is CASSQERRTTTYEQYF. The CDR3 coding sequence is TGTGCCAGCAGCCAAGAGAGGCGGACAACAACCTACGAGCAGTACTTC.

The chain employs TRBV7-9 and TRBJ1-5; a possible D gene is TRBD1 (5 bases). Trimming cost V 1 base and J 5 bases, with 9 bases left between them. The CDR3 is 14 residues long. Germline CDR1 reads SEHNR; CDR2 reads FQNEAQ (reference sequence). In DNA form, the CDR3 reads TGTGCCAGCAGCTTAGGGGGGGAGCATCAGCCCCAGCATTTT. The encoded protein is CASSLGGEHQPQHF.

The rearrangement joins TRBV11-2 to TRBJ1-2; D might be TRBD1 (6 bases). In germline, CDR1 is SGHAT, CDR2 FQNNGV. Trimming removed 7 bases from V and 0 bases from J, with 15 bases in between. The CDR3 is 15 residues long. The CDR3 reads CASTFDDRPNYGYTF. DNA for the CDR3: TGTGCCAGCACCTTTGACGACAGGCCTAACTATGGCTACACCTTC.

In its sample, this clone was seen once. The rearrangement joins TRBV5-1 to TRBJ2-1, with D perhaps matching TRBD2 (5 bases). Trimming stripped 4 bases from V and 6 bases from J, with 8 bases between. CDR3 size: 12 residues. Germline CDR1 reads SGHRS; CDR2 reads YFSETQ. CDR3 sequence: CASSLGGNEQFF. DNA for the CDR3: TGCGCCAGCAGCCTCGGAGGCAATGAGCAGTTCTTC.

The chain links TRBV28 to TRBJ2-1; 10 bases are a match to TRBD2. Trimming cost V 3 bases and J 0 bases; bases outside gene matches: 8. The CDR3 consists of 18 residues. In germline, CDR1 is MDHEN, CDR2 SYDVKM. This CDR3 reads CASSFPPSSGSSYNEQFF. The CDR3, as DNA: TGTGCCAGCAGTTTCCCACCATCTAGCGGGAGCTCCTACAATGAGCAGTTCTTC.

This rearrangement joins TRBV28 to TRBJ2-5; D possibly corresponds to TRBD2 (6 bases). The CDR3 has 18 amino acids. The germline CDR1 and CDR2 sequences are MDHEN and SYDVKM. V gave up 1 base and J gave up 2 bases, with 20 bases separating them. This CDR3 is CASSLSLKLAKKQETQYF. The CDR3 DNA sequence: TGTGCCAGCAGTTTATCCCTCAAACTAGCCAAGAAACAAGAGACCCAGTACTTC. Full variable domain (rest looked up from reference TRBV28 and TRBJ2-5): DVKVTQSSRYLVKRTGEKVFLECVQDMDHENMFWYRQDPGLGLRLIYFSYDVKMKEKGDIPEGYSVSREKKERFSLILESASTNQTSMYLCASSLSLKLAKKQETQYFGPGTRLLVL.

J is TRBJ2-6 and V is TRBV12-3 or TRBV12-4, with D hard to call. V dropped 7 bases and J dropped 0 bases, with 4 bases sitting between them. The CDR3 covers 13 residues. The CDR3 sequence is CASIFSGANVLTF. CDR3 in DNA: TGTGCCAGCATCTTCTCTGGGGCCAACGTCCTGACTTTC.

J is TRBJ1-5 and V is TRBV3-1 (or the pseudogene TRBV3-2); 8 bases are shared with TRBD1. There are 14 residues in the CDR3. V shed 5 bases, J shed 5 bases, and the junction held 5 bases outside the gene matches. Germline V lookup: CDR1 LGHDT, CDR2 YNNKEL (reference sequence). CDR3: CASSRGQGDQPQHF. CDR3 DNA: TGTGCCAGCAGCAGAGGACAGGGCGATCAGCCCCAGCATTTT.

The CDR3 region has the DNA TGTGCCAGCAGCCCCTTTTCGGGGGTCATGGGCCTGAAAGGGAATTCACCCCTCCACTTT. Encoded protein: CASSPFSGVMGLKGNSPLHF. The chain recombines TRBV3-1 (or the pseudogene TRBV3-2) with TRBJ1-6; the D gene is possibly TRBD1 (5 bases). Germline assignment: CDR1 LGHDT and CDR2 YNNKEL (reference sequence). The length of the CDR3 is 20 residues. V gave up 4 bases and J gave up 7 bases, with 29 bases separating them.

CDR3 nucleotides: TGTGCCAGCAGTGAGTACAGGGCGCCACCCCTCCACTTT. Amino acids: CASSEYRAPPLHF. The chain is built from TRBV2 and TRBJ1-6, with a weak D call TRBD1 (6 bases). V was trimmed by 3 bases and J by 11 bases, leaving 11 bases between them. The CDR3 is 13 amino acids. CDR1 and CDR2 from the germline V gene are SNHLY and FYNNEI.

The V gene is TRBV7-2, the J gene TRBJ1-5, with a possible D match to TRBD1 (5 bases). This CDR3 is built from 14 residues. V was cut by 0 bases and J by 4 bases, with 7 bases left in between. Germline lookup yields CDR1 SGHTA and CDR2 FQGNSA. The CDR3 here is CASSLATGNQPQHF. The CDR3 region has the DNA TGTGCCAGCAGCTTAGCCACAGGTAATCAGCCCCAGCATTTT.

This rearrangement joins TRBV12-3 or TRBV12-4 to TRBJ1-2; the D gene is possibly TRBD1 (6 bases). V gave up 5 bases and J gave up 6 bases, with 13 bases separating them. The CDR3 has 13 residues. The CDR3 sequence: CASSVDRFNGYTF. CDR3 bases: TGTGCCAGCAGTGTAGACAGGTTTAATGGCTACACCTTC.

The rearrangement links TRBV7-3 to TRBJ2-7; perhaps TRBD2 as D (6 bases). The CDR3 spans 14 residues. Per the germline V gene, CDR1 is SGHTA and CDR2 is FQGTGA. V was cut by 1 base and J by 3 bases, with 10 bases left in between. CDR3 nucleotide sequence: TGTGCCAGCAGCTTAAATGCGGGAAGCTACGAGCAGTACTTC. Residues: CASSLNAGSYEQYF.

This chain uses TRBV3-1 (or the pseudogene TRBV3-2) with TRBJ1-2, with TRBD1 identical over 7 bases. Germline trimming cut 2 bases from V and 6 bases from J; bases unmatched to any gene: 9. Germline V lookup: CDR1 LGHDT, CDR2 YNNKEL (reference sequence). The CDR3 is 15 amino acids. CDR3 DNA sequence: TGTGCCAGCAGCCAACCGGGACAGCCAGATGATGGCTACACCTTC. This encodes CASSQPGQPDDGYTF.

The genes are TRBV6-5 and TRBJ1-6, with D perhaps TRBD1 (6 bases). Per germline, CDR1 MNHEY and CDR2 SVGAGI. The V end was cut by 3 bases, the J end by 12 bases, with 12 bases between. The CDR3 consists of 13 residues. CDR3 nucleotide sequence: TGTGCCAGCAGTTATGGGGGCTATGAACCCCTCCACTTT. Translated: CASSYGGYEPLHF.

The CDR3 spells CASTSPGTDTQYF. DNA of the CDR3: TGTGCCAGTACCTCACCGGGCACAGATACGCAGTATTTT. The V and J genes are TRBV19 and TRBJ2-3; D gene uncertain. Looked up from germline, CDR1 is LNHDA and CDR2 is SQIVND (reference sequence). This CDR3 has 13 residues. V was trimmed by 7 bases and J by 1 base, leaving 9 bases between them.

The V and J genes are TRBV28 and TRBJ2-3, with 9 bases lining up with TRBD1. The germline V gene has CDR1 MDHEN and CDR2 SYDVKM. The ends lost 1 base at V and 4 bases at J; junction bases unmatched: 3. The CDR3 is made up of 15 amino acids. The CDR3 region has the DNA TGTGCCAGCAGTTTATATACAGGGGGCCCAGATACGCAGTATTTT. Its protein product is CASSLYTGGPDTQYF.

With regard to this clone: Additional DNA sequences in this sample encode the identical CDR3. The V call is TRBV19, the J call TRBJ2-7; TRBD1 matches 9 bases. The CDR3 totals 14 residues. Unmatched junction bases numbered 2, after V lost 3 bases and J lost 2 bases. Germline-derived CDR1 and CDR2 are LNHDA and SQIVND (reference sequence). The CDR3 protein is CASSIGTGTYEQYF. The CDR3 DNA follows: TGTGCCAGTAGTATCGGGACAGGGACCTACGAGCAGTACTTC.

The J gene is TRBJ2-3, the V gene TRBV5-6, with D possibly TRBD2 on 6 matching bases. Trimming left V 6 bases short and J 7 bases short, with 18 bases between. Germline CDR1 SGHDT, CDR2 YYEEEE. The CDR3 loop spans 14 amino acids. The CDR3 nucleotides read TGTGCCAGCAAACCGGAACCGCGGGGAAATACGCAGTATTTT. Its translation: CASKPEPRGNTQYF.

The chain has TRBV2 and TRBJ1-2; D is ambiguous. The CDR3 totals 14 residues. In germline, CDR1 is SNHLY, CDR2 FYNNEI. V lost 6 bases and J lost 6, with 17 bases in between. The CDR3 coding sequence is TGTGCCAGCAGGGAGGACGGGTTAGTCCATGGCTACACCTTC. Encoded protein: CASREDGLVHGYTF.

This clone was seen just once. The chain has TRBV6-5 and TRBJ1-1; no clear D. This CDR3 has 15 residues. Per germline, CDR1 MNHEY and CDR2 SVGAGI. V was shortened by 8 bases and J by 1 base, with 17 bases between the two germline ends. The CDR3 coding sequence is TGTGCCAGCGAGGCACACTCCTATTCGAACACTGAAGCTTTCTTT. Residues: CASEAHSYSNTEAFF.

CDR3 region: CASSFVQPVPQHF. The CDR3 DNA reads as TGTGCCAGCAGTTTTGTACAGCCGGTCCCCCAGCATTTT. V is TRBV12-3 or TRBV12-4 and J is TRBJ1-5; D remains ambiguous. This CDR3 has 13 amino acids. The ends were cut back, 3 bases at V and 10 bases at J, with 13 bases in the middle.

This chain uses TRBV19 with TRBJ1-1; tentatively, D is TRBD1 (6 bases). V lost 4 bases, J lost 0 bases, and 15 bases lay in between. The CDR3 loop spans 16 amino acids. CDR1 is LNHDA, CDR2 SQIVND, per germline (reference sequence). CDR3 protein: CASSTSGGPMNTEAFF. The CDR3 DNA is TGTGCCAGTAGTACCTCCGGGGGGCCAATGAACACTGAAGCTTTCTTT.

This chain links TRBV27 with TRBJ1-2; 9 nucleotides line up with TRBD1. CDR3 length equals 18 residues. Germline CDR1 is MNHEY and CDR2 is SMNVEV (reference sequence). V shed 6 bases, J shed 1 base, and the junction held 15 bases outside the gene matches. CDR3 nucleotides: TGTGCCAGCAGATCCACCTGGGACAGGGAGTCTCTTAACTATGGCTACACCTTC. Encoded protein: CASRSTWDRESLNYGYTF.

The chain links TRBV5-5 to TRBJ2-4, with 9 nucleotides matching TRBD1. This CDR3 comprises 13 residues. The V segment lost 2 bases and the J segment 15 bases; nucleotides outside the gene matches: 9. CDR1 SGHKS and CDR2 YYEKEE come from the germline V gene (reference sequence). The chain's CDR3 is CASSFTGTGFWYF. DNA of the CDR3: TGTGCCAGCAGCTTTACCGGGACAGGGTTTTGGTACTTC.